These T cell receptor beta chains were read from a single sample in a study of cytomegalovirus exposure and HLA in healthy donors. Method: immunoSEQ multiplex PCR; TCRdb's copy keeps in-frame clones and lacks some. The sample contains hundreds of thousands of clones, 77% of which appear only once. Material: PBMCs. These receptors originate from a woman aged 60-75 years in good health and CMV-seropositive. Each CDR3 is given without its conserved first and last residue. Each record gives: J gene, V gene, CDR3 protein.

TRBJ2-3,TRBV10-1,ASRPTSGGGDTQY
TRBJ2-2,TRBV18,ASSRSGTGLNTGELF
TRBJ1-2,TRBV5-1,ATKQEKDGYT
TRBJ2-5,TRBV5-1,ASSSQGAQETQY
TRBJ1-3,TRBV6-5,ASSYSLAGSGNTIY
TRBJ2-2,TRBV10-3,AISESSSGSLGELF
TRBJ2-5,TRBV9,ASSPLAGASTQETQY
TRBJ1-2,TRBV5-5,ASSLGQGAANYGYT
TRBJ1-1,TRBV7-2,ASSPQGMNTEAF
TRBJ2-1,TRBV15,ATSGAGTGFNEQF
TRBJ1-5,TRBV4-1,ASSQEGQQYQPQH
TRBJ2-3,TRBV30,AWSVAGGPDTQY
TRBJ2-3,TRBV7-3,ASSFGIAGGTDTQY
TRBJ2-2,TRBV29-1,SVPQWASGGAPTGELF
TRBJ2-3,TRBV7-9,ASSPGTGGTDTQY
TRBJ2-7,TRBV6-1,ASRGTGGYEQY
TRBJ2-5,TRBV30,AWSVLITKTQY
TRBJ1-2,TRBV30,AWDSLYGYT
TRBJ2-7,TRBV1,TSSPPPMLAGYDEQY
TRBJ1-1,TRBV5-6,ASSKTGTGGEAF
TRBJ2-1,TRBV29-1,SDTPGLARDEQF
TRBJ1-4,TRBV7-9,ASSSQGGINEKLF
TRBJ2-1,TRBV6-6,ASTSDSYNEQF
TRBJ1-1,TRBV9,ASSVDLGGSGAF
TRBJ2-5,TRBV6-5,ASRLTGAQETQY
TRBJ2-5,TRBV5-4,ASSTTGGRETQY
TRBJ1-3,TRBV5-1,ASSLAPISGNTIY
TRBJ2-3,TRBV19,ASSLGTSADTQY
TRBJ1-1,TRBV16,ASSQLGAQGTEAF
TRBJ2-7,TRBV4-2,ASSQSPPTSGAYEQY
TRBJ1-1,TRBV6-5,ASSVQGGKIEAF
TRBJ2-1,TRBV10-3,AISAGTYNEQF
TRBJ1-2,TRBV7-3,ASSLSGVGYT
TRBJ1-1,TRBV19,ASTTIGATEAF
TRBJ2-6,TRBV2,AGTGSGANVLT
TRBJ1-4,TRBV28,ASSSDSLGTNEKLF
TRBJ2-2,TRBV7-3,ASSLPTTGRTGELF
TRBJ2-1,TRBV7-9,ASSFGGTYNEQF
TRBJ1-1,TRBV6-1,ASSDAPGQGTNTEAF